The next 32 T cell receptor beta chains were all read from a single sample in a study of blood T cell repertoires in COVID-19. Profiled with immunoSEQ multiplex PCR; TCRdb holds only in-frame clones, not every one. The profile shows roughly 70,000 clones, 77% of them singletons. What was sequenced was peripheral blood. These receptors were taken from a man aged 70-80 years with COVID-19, enrolled during active disease.

J is TRBJ1-2 and V is TRBV18; no clear D gene. This CDR3 spans 14 amino acids. Looked up from germline, CDR1 is KGHSH and CDR2 is LQKENI. V was clipped by 0 bases and J by 3 bases, with 8 bases between them. DNA for the CDR3: TGTGCCAGCTCACCACCGTTGCGGGACTATGGCTACACCTTC. Its protein is CASSPPLRDYGYTF.

This chain links TRBV6-5 with TRBJ1-6, with a weak D call TRBD1 (5 bases). This CDR3 is 14 amino acids long. The V end lost 2 bases, the J end lost 9 bases, and 11 bases lay between the germline ends. Germline V gene lookup returns CDR1 MNHEY and CDR2 SVGAGI. The CDR3 loop is CASSYRAGGSPLHF. Here the CDR3 DNA reads TGTGCCAGCAGTTACAGGGCCGGGGGTTCACCCCTCCACTTT.

The chain is built from TRBV27 and TRBJ2-1; a possible D gene is TRBD1 (6 bases). V lost 5 bases, J lost 2 bases, and 13 bases lay in between. This CDR3 has 15 amino acids. Germline V gene lookup returns CDR1 MNHEY and CDR2 SMNVEV (reference sequence). CDR3 residues: CASSGRDTTYNEQFF. For the CDR3, the DNA is TGTGCCAGCAGTGGCCGGGACACCACCTACAATGAGCAGTTCTTC.

The rearrangement joins TRBV3-1 (or the pseudogene TRBV3-2) to TRBJ1-5; D unresolved. Trimming pared 2 bases from V and 4 bases from J, leaving 6 bases between. Germline V gene sequence: CDR1 LGHDT, CDR2 YNNKEL (reference sequence). The CDR3 has 13 residues. The CDR3 DNA follows: TGTGCCAGCAGCCAATCAGTAAATCAGCCCCAGCATTTT. Encoded protein: CASSQSVNQPQHF.

The chain uses TRBV7-2 and TRBJ1-1; D ambiguous. Germline CDR1 is SGHTA and CDR2 is FQGNSA. Trimming pared 0 bases from V and 2 bases from J, leaving 10 bases between. The CDR3 is 15 amino acids. The CDR3 coding sequence is TGTGCCAGCAGCTTAGCACCGGGAGGTAACACTGAAGCTTTCTTT. Its protein is CASSLAPGGNTEAFF.

The CDR3 loop reads CASSKVEQAGGEQYF. The CDR3 nucleotides read TGTGCCAGCAGCAAAGTGGAGCAGGCAGGAGGCGAGCAGTACTTC. V and J are TRBV21-1 and TRBJ2-7; TRBD2 was called by the table and not checked on the DNA. TRBV21-1 is noted as a pseudogene. The CDR3 totals 15 residues.

This clone was seen a few times. The J gene is TRBJ1-6, the V gene TRBV28; no clear D gene. The CDR3 is 12 residues long. V shed 8 bases and J shed 7 bases, with 9 bases lying between them. Per the germline V gene, CDR1 is MDHEN and CDR2 is SYDVKM. The CDR3: CASRGWNSPLHF. The CDR3, as DNA: TGTGCCAGCCGGGGTTGGAATTCACCCCTCCACTTT.

This clone was observed once. The genes are TRBV6-5 and TRBJ1-6, with 8 bases aligning to TRBD1. This CDR3 region has 15 residues. Germline loops: CDR1 MNHEY, CDR2 SVGAGI. J gave up 9 bases and V 4 bases, and 8 bases lay outside the gene matches. The CDR3 region has the DNA TGTGCCAGCAGTTGGGACAGGAGAGAGGGTTCACCCCTCCACTTT. It codes for CASSWDRREGSPLHF.

CDR3 residues: CASSQTNEQFF. The CDR3, as DNA: TGTGCCAGCAGTCAGACAAATGAGCAGTTCTTC. V and J are TRBV6-2 or TRBV6-3 and TRBJ2-1; D not certain. V was shortened by 5 bases and J by 7 bases, with 6 bases between the two germline ends. Per germline, CDR1 MNHEY and CDR2 SVGEGT. The CDR3 has 11 residues.

The CDR3 loop reads CASSLVAASYEQYF. The DNA for the CDR3 is TGTGCCAGCAGCTTAGTAGCAGCCTCCTACGAGCAGTACTTC. This rearrangement joins TRBV7-2 to TRBJ2-7; no clear D. The V gene lost 1 base and the J gene lost 0 bases, with 7 bases spanning the gap. Germline-derived CDR1 and CDR2 are SGHTA and FQGNSA. The CDR3 covers 14 residues.

The rearrangement uses TRBV4-3 and TRBJ1-4, with D possibly TRBD1 on 6 matching bases. V lost 2 bases to trimming and J lost 8 bases, with 9 bases between them. This CDR3 spans 13 amino acids. The germline CDR1 and CDR2 sequences are LGHNA and YSLEER. In DNA, the CDR3 is TGCGCCAGCAGCCAAACAGGGAACGAAAAACTGTTTTTT. As protein: CASSQTGNEKLFF.

This clone was recorded many times. The chain recombines TRBV2 with TRBJ1-1, with D maybe TRBD1 (5 bases). V was shortened by 5 bases and J by 4 bases, with 14 bases between the two germline ends. The CDR3 contains 14 residues. CDR1 is SNHLY, CDR2 FYNNEI, per germline. CDR3 DNA: TGTGCCAGCAGTCCAGGGATTTTGGGCACTGAAGCTTTCTTT. Translation gives CASSPGILGTEAFF.

V gene TRBV4-3 combines with J gene TRBJ2-1; 8 bases are shared with TRBD2. Losses at the gene ends were 4 bases for V and 7 bases for J; bases not matched to a gene: 12. This CDR3 region has 16 residues. Looked up from germline, CDR1 is LGHNA and CDR2 is YSLEER. The CDR3 is CASSPAFDGRGNEQFF. In DNA form, the CDR3 reads TGCGCCAGCAGCCCAGCATTTGACGGGAGGGGGAATGAGCAGTTCTTC.

The V and J genes are TRBV6-4 and TRBJ2-2; 9 bases are shared with TRBD1. The CDR3 is 14 residues long. Trimming at V came to 6 bases and at J to 4 bases, leaving 3 bases not matched to a gene. Germline assignment: CDR1 MRHNA and CDR2 SNTAGT. In DNA, the CDR3 is TGTGCCAGCAGCAAGGACAGGGGCACCGGGGAGCTGTTTTTT. It codes for CASSKDRGTGELFF.

The V and J genes are TRBV30 and TRBJ1-2; 11 bases map to TRBD1. This CDR3 has 17 amino acids. J was trimmed by 4 bases and V by 2 bases; bases with no gene match: 12. In germline, CDR1 is GTSNPN, CDR2 SVGIG (reference sequence). CDR3 residues: CAWSRPVRGTGGYGYTF. The CDR3 region has the DNA TGTGCCTGGAGTCGACCCGTACGTGGGACAGGGGGCTATGGCTACACCTTC.

There are many counts of this clone. This chain connects TRBV28 to TRBJ1-2, with D hard to call. Germline lookup yields CDR1 MDHEN and CDR2 SYDVKM. The CDR3 is made up of 14 amino acids. V shed 3 bases and J shed 0 bases, with 8 bases lying between them. CDR3 loop: CASSFRVSNYGYTF. The CDR3, as DNA: TGTGCCAGCAGTTTTCGGGTATCTAACTATGGCTACACCTTC.

V is TRBV10-2 and J is TRBJ2-1, with D uncertain. Trimming cost V 6 bases and J 4 bases, with 4 bases left between them. The CDR3 has 11 residues. The V gene's germline CDR1 is WSHSY and CDR2 SAAADI. The CDR3 reads CASSGYNEQFF. CDR3 in DNA: TGCGCCAGCAGCGGGTACAATGAGCAGTTCTTC.

This clone has a handful of counts. The chain is built from TRBV7-2 and TRBJ1-5, with unresolved D. The V and J ends lost 1 base and 7 bases respectively, with 8 bases between them. CDR3 length equals 13 residues. CDR1 and CDR2 from the germline V gene are SGHTA and FQGNSA. Here the CDR3 reads CASSLDQQQPQHF. CDR3 bases: TGTGCCAGCAGCTTAGACCAACAGCAGCCCCAGCATTTT.

In its sample, this clone was seen once. J is TRBJ1-5 and V is TRBV28; no clear D gene. The germline CDR1 and CDR2 sequences are MDHEN and SYDVKM. With 3 bases removed from V and 4 bases from J, the gap between germline ends came to 13 bases. The CDR3 consists of 15 residues. CDR3 sequence: CASSFKGRGNQPQHF. The CDR3, as DNA: TGTGCCAGCAGTTTTAAGGGTAGAGGGAATCAGCCCCAGCATTTT.

This chain connects TRBV7-8 to TRBJ2-2, with TRBD2 matching 11 bases. This CDR3 spans 16 amino acids. In germline, CDR1 is SGHVS, CDR2 FQNEAQ. V trimming: 1 base; J trimming: 6 bases; junction bases outside the gene matches: 4. CDR3 sequence reads: CASSLVGTSGPGELFF. CDR3 DNA sequence: TGTGCCAGCAGCTTAGTAGGGACTAGCGGCCCCGGGGAGCTGTTTTTT.

The V gene is TRBV2, the J gene TRBJ2-7, with 7 bases identical to TRBD1. Germline CDR1 is SNHLY and CDR2 is FYNNEI. V lost 5 bases, J lost 4 bases, and 11 bases stayed unmatched. The CDR3 spans 15 residues. CDR3 in DNA: TGTGCCAGCAGTCCAGACAGGGTGGAGAGGTACGAGCAGTACTTC. As protein: CASSPDRVERYEQYF.

This clone was seen once. This rearrangement joins TRBV6-6 to TRBJ2-1; 7 nucleotides agree with TRBD2. Losses at the gene ends were 4 bases for V and 4 bases for J; bases not matched to a gene: 10. The CDR3 is 16 amino acids. Germline CDR1 MNHNY, CDR2 SVGAGI (reference sequence). CDR3 protein: CASSSSEAGAYNEQFF. The CDR3 DNA reads as TGTGCCAGCAGTTCCTCCGAGGCGGGAGCTTACAATGAGCAGTTCTTC.

The chain carries TRBV2 and TRBJ1-5; D may be TRBD1 (6 bases). The germline gives CDR1 SNHLY, CDR2 FYNNEI. This CDR3 contains 15 residues. Trimming removed 8 bases from V and 1 base from J, with 15 bases in between. The CDR3 DNA sequence: TGTGCCAGCGGAGAGACAGGACCCAGCAATCAGCCCCAGCATTTT. As protein: CASGETGPSNQPQHF.

This clone has a handful of counts. This chain connects TRBV5-1 to TRBJ2-7; D uncertain. Trimming stripped 4 bases from V and 0 bases from J, with 5 bases between. The length of the CDR3 is 12 residues. In germline, CDR1 is SGHRS, CDR2 YFSETQ. As DNA, the CDR3 is TGCGCCAGCAGCATCAGCTCCTACGAGCAGTACTTC. This encodes CASSISSYEQYF.

The chain has TRBV11-2 and TRBJ1-1; unclear D gene. This CDR3 contains 13 residues. Germline CDR1 is SGHAT and CDR2 is FQNNGV. Trimming pared 1 base from V and 1 base from J, leaving 4 bases between. The CDR3 DNA sequence: TGTGCCAGCAGCTTAGTAGAGAACACTGAAGCTTTCTTT. The encoded protein is CASSLVENTEAFF.

This clone has just a few counts. The V gene is TRBV24-1, the J gene TRBJ2-2, with 14 bases matching TRBD2. This CDR3 comprises 17 residues. The germline CDR1 and CDR2 sequences are KGHDR and SFDVKD. Germline trimming cut 3 bases from V and 6 bases from J; bases unmatched to any gene: 5. CDR3 region: CATSDGTSGSFAGELFF. Here the CDR3 DNA reads TGTGCCACCAGTGATGGGACTAGCGGGAGCTTTGCCGGGGAGCTGTTTTTT.

The CDR3 region is CAWSVRRSSYEQYF. The CDR3 DNA reads as TGTGCCTGGAGTGTAAGGAGAAGCTCCTACGAGCAGTACTTC. The chain recombines TRBV30 with TRBJ2-7; D unclear. This CDR3 has 14 amino acids. V lost 0 bases and J lost 0, with 9 bases in between. Germline loops: CDR1 GTSNPN, CDR2 SVGIG (reference sequence).

This chain connects TRBV20-1 to TRBJ2-1; 9 bases are shared with TRBD2. With V trimmed by 5 bases and J by 8 bases, 10 bases remained unmatched. The CDR3 extends over 14 amino acids. Looked up from germline, CDR1 is DFQATT and CDR2 is SNEGSKA (reference sequence). The CDR3 coding sequence is TGCAGTGCTGGTGATAGCGGGAGTATCCATGAGCAGTTCTTC. Protein: CSAGDSGSIHEQFF.

This clone has a handful of counts. The gene calls are TRBV7-2 and TRBJ2-3, with 9 bases identical to TRBD1. Germline-derived CDR1 and CDR2 are SGHTA and FQGNSA. V dropped 5 bases and J dropped 5; count of bases not matched to a gene: 11. This CDR3 region has 16 residues. CDR3 sequence reads: CASSPPGQGFLDTQYF. The CDR3 DNA follows: TGTGCCAGCAGCCCCCCGGGACAGGGTTTCTTAGATACGCAGTATTTT.

The V call is TRBV27, the J call TRBJ2-3, with D possibly being TRBD1 (6 bases). The CDR3 loop spans 17 amino acids. V gave up 8 bases and J gave up 2 bases, with 23 bases separating them. CDR1 and CDR2 from the germline V gene are MNHEY and SMNVEV (reference sequence). The CDR3 sequence is CASALSRWQGTTDTQYF. The DNA of the CDR3 is TGTGCCAGCGCCCTCAGCAGGTGGCAGGGGACCACAGATACGCAGTATTTT.

The rearrangement joins TRBV5-1 to TRBJ2-1; the D gene is possibly TRBD1 (5 bases). The V end was cut by 4 bases, the J end by 3 bases, with 8 bases between. Germline CDR1 reads SGHRS; CDR2 reads YFSETQ. The CDR3 totals 13 residues. CDR3 residues: CASSDRHYNEQFF. The CDR3 DNA reads TGCGCCAGCAGCGACAGACACTACAATGAGCAGTTCTTC.

This clone was seen only a few times. The V and J genes are TRBV2 and TRBJ1-1; the D gene is possibly TRBD1 (5 bases). CDR1 is SNHLY, CDR2 FYNNEI, per germline. The V gene lost 2 bases and the J gene lost 2 bases, with 9 bases spanning the gap. The CDR3 covers 14 residues. The CDR3 DNA sequence: TGTGCCAGCAGTGAATACGGGGGAAACACTGAAGCTTTCTTT. Translating gives CASSEYGGNTEAFF.